This record covers a single TCR beta chain. Sequencing was performed with immunoSEQ multiplex PCR; in TCRdb, only in-frame clones are kept and a portion is missing. The sample consists of 200,000 to 250,000 clones, 80% to 95% of them appearing once. The data stem from a study of blood T cell repertoires in COVID-19. CDR1 is SGHTA and CDR2 is FQGNSA in the germline V gene. Unmatched junction bases numbered 3, after V lost 4 bases and J lost 10 bases. The CDR3 has 12 amino acids. What was sequenced was peripheral blood. This sequence was found in a man under 40 with COVID-19, enrolled during active disease. This sequence joins TRBV7-2 and TRBJ1-1, with TRBD1 matching 10 bases. The CDR3 bases are TGTGCCAGCAGCTGGACAGGGGGAGTAGCTTTCTTT. It translates to CASSWTGGVAFF. Drawing the rest from reference TRBV7-2 and TRBJ1-1, the complete variable domain is GAGVSQSPSNKVTEKGKDVELRCDPISGHTALYWYRQSLGQGLEFLIYFQGNSAPDKSGLPSDRFSAERTGGSVSTLTIQRTQQEDSAVYLCASSWTGGVAFFGQGTRLTVV.